These 23 T cell receptor beta chains were all obtained from the same sample, sequenced in a study of blood T cells in healthy people across ages. Primers used in a second PCR of roughly 6 to 11 cycles were a sample-barcoded 5' primer and a J-beta primer mix. Each CDR3 protein gets one entry after TCRdb re-called the 5' RACE reads with MiXCR. The table lists fewer than 750,000 distinct CDR3 sequences, around 50% of them singletons, with less than 15% in the top ten. The sample taken for sequencing was blood. The receptor set was obtained from a woman older than 75 in good health.

The chain combines TRBV9 with TRBJ2-1; D not certain. The length of the CDR3 is 12 residues. V was trimmed by 0 bases and J by 8 bases, leaving 6 bases between them. Germline CDR1 is SGDLS and CDR2 is YYNGEE. CDR3: CASSVVDYEQFF. DNA of the CDR3: TGTGCCAGCAGCGTAGTTGACTATGAGCAGTTCTTC. The variable domain in full, with the rest retrieved from reference TRBV9 and TRBJ2-1, is DSGVTQTPKHLITATGQRVTLRCSPRSGDLSVYWYQQSLDQGLQFLIQYYNGEERAKGNILERFSAQQFPDLHSELNLSSLELGDSALYFCASSVVDYEQFFGPGTRLTVL.

Turning to this clonotype: A read error may be the cause here, since a much bigger clone is one base away. The chain combines TRBV12-3 or TRBV12-4 with TRBJ2-5, with TRBD1 identical over 7 bases. Germline trimming cut 5 bases from V and 11 bases from J; bases unmatched to any gene: 20. The CDR3 loop spans 16 amino acids. CDR3 residues: CASSGTVPGQYNEQYF. CDR3 bases: TGTGCCAGCAGTGGAACGGTCCCGGGACAGTATAATGAGCAGTACTTC.

This clonotype has only a few counts. The chain recombines TRBV6-5 with TRBJ2-1; D gene ambiguous. This CDR3 contains 14 residues. From germline, CDR1 is MNHEY and CDR2 SVGAGI. V lost 6 bases and J lost 6, with 15 bases in between. Here the CDR3 DNA reads TGTGCCAGCAGGATAAACAGTGACCCCAATGAGCAGTTCTTC. This encodes CASRINSDPNEQFF.

This clonotype was detected a few times. The V call is TRBV12-3 or TRBV12-4, the J call TRBJ2-1, with D uncertain. V was trimmed by 6 bases and J by 8 bases, leaving 17 bases between them. The CDR3 has 14 amino acids. This chain's CDR3 is CASSLLGLGDEQFF. The CDR3 DNA reads TGTGCCAGCAGCCTCCTGGGCCTCGGCGATGAGCAGTTCTTC.

This chain joins TRBV6-5 and TRBJ2-5; D is unclear. Between the trimmed V and J ends, which lost 4 bases and 4 bases, there was a span of 7 bases. Germline V gives CDR1 MNHEY, CDR2 SVGAGI. CDR3 size: 12 residues. CDR3 nucleotides: TGTGCCAGCAGTTCCCAGACAGAGACCCAGTACTTC. It specifies CASSSQTETQYF.

The rearrangement uses TRBV5-1 and TRBJ2-2, with no clear D. The germline V gene encodes CDR1 SGHRS and CDR2 YFSETQ. The CDR3 contains 13 residues. Deletions cut 4 bases from V and 7 bases from J, with 11 bases between. Here the CDR3 DNA reads TGCGCCAGCAGCCAAATTGTTGGCGGGGAGCTGTTTTTT. Its translation is CASSQIVGGELFF.

This clonotype was counted only a few times. The rearrangement uses TRBV28 and TRBJ2-2; 7 positions match TRBD2. The CDR3 runs to 15 residues. V dropped 10 bases and J dropped 1; count of bases not matched to a gene: 9. The germline V gene has CDR1 MDHEN and CDR2 SYDVKM. The CDR3 loop reads CATSKAGWNTGELFF. Written as DNA, the CDR3 is TGTGCCACCTCTAAAGCGGGGTGGAACACCGGGGAGCTGTTTTTT.

This clonotype was seen a handful of times. Possible read error: a much larger clone is one base away. The chain employs TRBV6-5 and TRBJ2-1; D may be TRBD1 or TRBD2 (5 bases each). Looked up from germline, CDR1 is MNHEY and CDR2 is SVGAGI. The V and J ends lost 7 bases and 10 bases respectively, with 17 bases between them. The CDR3 contains 13 residues. Here the CDR3 reads CASTDYPQGEQFF. For the CDR3, the DNA is TGTGCCAGCACCGACTATCCGCAGGGAGAGCAGTTCTTC.

There are many counts of this clonotype. The chain couples TRBV7-8 to TRBJ2-3; weak D call: TRBD2 (5 bases). CDR3 size: 13 residues. Germline CDR1 SGHVS, CDR2 FQNEAQ. Deletions cut 5 bases from V and 4 bases from J, with 10 bases between. CDR3 sequence reads: CASSQHGADTQYF. In DNA, the CDR3 is TGTGCCAGCAGCCAACACGGGGCAGATACGCAGTATTTT.

This clonotype was observed a few times. The chain employs TRBV20-1 and TRBJ1-2; D unresolved. V was cut by 1 base and J by 6 bases, with 9 bases left in between. Germline V gene data show CDR1 as DFQATT and CDR2 as SNEGSKA (reference sequence). The CDR3 extends over 12 amino acids. The CDR3 DNA sequence: TGCAGTGCTAGAGGTGGGCCAGATGGCTACACCTTC. This translates into CSARGGPDGYTF.

With regard to this clonotype: A much larger clonotype is one base distant, so this may be a read error. The V gene is TRBV6-5, the J gene TRBJ2-1; D gene ambiguous. The germline V gene encodes CDR1 MNHEY and CDR2 SVGAGI. The CDR3 sequence is 14 residues long. V lost 2 bases to trimming and J lost 9 bases, with 14 bases between them. CDR3 in amino acids: CASSYGRPVGEQFF. The CDR3 nucleotides read TGTGCCAGCAGTTACGGGCGACCAGTCGGTGAGCAGTTCTTC.

This clonotype has a single count. J is TRBJ1-3 and V is TRBV28; the match to TRBD1 covers 8 bases. The CDR3 spans 16 residues. The germline CDR1 and CDR2 sequences are MDHEN and SYDVKM. Losses at the gene ends were 6 bases for V and 2 bases for J; bases not matched to a gene: 9. DNA for the CDR3: TGTGCCAGCAGCGATCCCAGGGGGCAAACTGGAAACACCATATATTTT. It is translated as CASSDPRGQTGNTIYF.

The table lists this clonotype with a few counts. V usage is TRBV5-1 and J usage is TRBJ1-5; tentative D call: TRBD1 (5 bases). Trimming stripped 3 bases from V and 5 bases from J, with 15 bases between. This CDR3 comprises 15 residues. Germline V CDR1 and CDR2: SGHRS, YFSETQ. The CDR3 nucleotides are TGCGCCAGCAGCTACCGAGGAGGGACCGATCAGCCCCAGCATTTT. Amino acid sequence: CASSYRGGTDQPQHF.

This clonotype appeared a single time. This sequence joins TRBV7-2 and TRBJ2-7, with D perhaps matching TRBD2 (5 bases). With 0 bases removed from V and 10 bases from J, the gap between germline ends came to 10 bases. The CDR3 runs to 12 residues. Germline CDR1 reads SGHTA; CDR2 reads FQGNSA. Written as DNA, the CDR3 is TGTGCCAGCAGCTTAGCTCTGGGAGTTCAGTACTTC. This gives the protein CASSLALGVQYF.

This clonotype came up many times. The chain recombines TRBV7-2 with TRBJ2-1; D not certain. CDR1 and CDR2 (germline): SGHTA, FQGNSA. CDR3 length equals 16 residues. Deletions cut 3 bases from V and 3 bases from J, with 15 bases between. CDR3: CASSLRSGLIYNEQFF. CDR3 nucleotides: TGTGCCAGCAGCTTGAGGTCGGGTCTTATCTACAATGAGCAGTTCTTC.

This clonotype turned up a few times. This could be a read error, since a much larger clone is one nucleotide away. CDR3 in amino acids: CSARGRSSQETQFF. As DNA, the CDR3 is TGCAGTGCTAGAGGGAGGAGCAGCCAAGAGACCCAGTTCTTC. The genes are TRBV20-1 and TRBJ2-5; possible D gene TRBD2, 5 bases. The tail of the sequence fits TRBJ2-1 better, so the J call may be wrong. The CDR3 consists of 14 residues. CDR1 and CDR2 (germline): DFQATT, SNEGSKA (reference sequence).

This chain uses TRBV27 with TRBJ2-5; 15 bases match TRBD2. Germline loops: CDR1 MNHEY, CDR2 SMNVEV (reference sequence). The trim removed 6 bases at V and 4 bases at J, leaving 15 bases unmatched. The CDR3 is made up of 19 amino acids. The CDR3 protein is CASSSRGLAGGGRRETQYF. DNA of the CDR3: TGTGCCAGCAGCAGTCGGGGACTAGCGGGAGGAGGGCGCAGAGAGACCCAGTACTTC.

The gene calls are TRBV12-3 or TRBV12-4 and TRBJ1-2, with D unresolved. The ends were cut back, 3 bases at V and 6 bases at J, with 8 bases in the middle. The CDR3 loop spans 12 amino acids. The CDR3 loop is CASSFAPNGYTF. The CDR3 DNA reads as TGTGCCAGCAGTTTTGCCCCTAATGGCTACACCTTC.

This clonotype was counted many times. The chain recombines TRBV20-1 with TRBJ2-5, with TRBD2 identical over 10 bases. From germline, CDR1 is DFQATT and CDR2 SNEGSKA (reference sequence). The V and J ends lost 1 base and 2 bases, in that order; junction bases with no gene match: 1. The CDR3 sequence is 14 residues long. The CDR3 is CSARVAGGQETQYF. The CDR3 DNA sequence: TGCAGTGCTAGAGTAGCGGGGGGACAAGAGACCCAGTACTTC.

This clonotype has a handful of counts. This chain connects TRBV20-1 to TRBJ1-2, with D perhaps TRBD1 (5 bases). The CDR3 length is 12 residues. V lost 3 bases, J lost 8 bases, and 13 bases lay in between. The germline V gene encodes CDR1 DFQATT and CDR2 SNEGSKA (reference sequence). CDR3 loop: CSASFGGVGYTF. The CDR3, as DNA: TGCAGTGCTAGTTTCGGGGGGGTCGGCTACACCTTC.

This chain joins TRBV10-3 and TRBJ2-1; 8 positions agree with TRBD2. The J call may be faulty, since TRBJ2-7 better matches the DNA end. This CDR3 is built from 14 residues. Germline assignment: CDR1 ENHRY and CDR2 SYGVKD. CDR3 bases: TGTGCCATCGGTTCGCGGGGGGCCTACAATGAGCAGTACTTC. This translates into CAIGSRGAYNEQYF.

This clonotype has at least ten counts. The chain carries TRBV5-1 and TRBJ1-2; D remains ambiguous. Trimming removed 0 bases at V and 4 bases at J, with 10 bases between. The CDR3 totals 14 residues. Per germline, CDR1 SGHRS and CDR2 YFSETQ. This CDR3 is CASSLEGSPYGYTF. CDR3 DNA: TGCGCCAGCAGCTTGGAGGGCAGTCCCTATGGCTACACCTTC.

A few counts support this clonotype. The rearrangement links TRBV5-1 to TRBJ2-3; 7 positions match TRBD1. V lost 1 base, J lost 6 bases, and 8 bases stayed unmatched. Germline lookup yields CDR1 SGHRS and CDR2 YFSETQ. The CDR3 length is 15 residues. CDR3 nucleotides: TGCGCCAGCAGCTTGTTCGGACAGGATACGGATACGCAGTATTTT. Its protein product is CASSLFGQDTDTQYF.